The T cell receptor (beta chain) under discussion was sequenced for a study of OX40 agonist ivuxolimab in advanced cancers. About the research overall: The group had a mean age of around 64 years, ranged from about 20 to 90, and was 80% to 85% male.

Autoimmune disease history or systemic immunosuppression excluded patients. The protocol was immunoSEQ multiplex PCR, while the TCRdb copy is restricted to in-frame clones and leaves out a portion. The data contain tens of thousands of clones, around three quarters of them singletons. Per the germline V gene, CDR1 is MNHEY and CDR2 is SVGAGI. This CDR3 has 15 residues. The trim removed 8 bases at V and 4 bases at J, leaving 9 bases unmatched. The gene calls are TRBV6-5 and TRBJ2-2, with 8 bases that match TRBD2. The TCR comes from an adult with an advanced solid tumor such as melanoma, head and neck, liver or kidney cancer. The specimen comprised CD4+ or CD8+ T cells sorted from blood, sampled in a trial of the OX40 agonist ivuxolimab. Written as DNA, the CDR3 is TGTGCCAGCCGCAGGGGCGGGGGGATCACCGGGGAGCTGTTTTTT. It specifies CASRRGGGITGELFF.